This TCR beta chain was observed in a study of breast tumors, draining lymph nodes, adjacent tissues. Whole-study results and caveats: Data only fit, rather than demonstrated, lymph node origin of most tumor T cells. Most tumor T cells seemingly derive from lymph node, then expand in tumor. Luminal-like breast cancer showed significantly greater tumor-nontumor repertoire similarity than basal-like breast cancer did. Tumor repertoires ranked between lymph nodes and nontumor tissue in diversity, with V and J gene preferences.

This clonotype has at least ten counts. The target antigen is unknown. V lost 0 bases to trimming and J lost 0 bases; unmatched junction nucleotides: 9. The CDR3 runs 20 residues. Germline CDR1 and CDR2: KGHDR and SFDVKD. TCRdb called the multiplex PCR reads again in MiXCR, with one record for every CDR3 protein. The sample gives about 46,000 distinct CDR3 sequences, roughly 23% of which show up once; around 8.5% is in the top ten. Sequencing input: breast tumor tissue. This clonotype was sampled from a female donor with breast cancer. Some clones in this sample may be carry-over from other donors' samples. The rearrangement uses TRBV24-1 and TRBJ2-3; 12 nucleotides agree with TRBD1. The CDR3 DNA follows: TGTGCCACCAGTGATTTGGGTTCCGGGACAGGGGGCCTTAGCACAGATACGCAGTATTTT. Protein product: CATSDLGSGTGGLSTDTQYF.